This T cell receptor (beta chain) is from a study of cytomegalovirus exposure and HLA in healthy donors. Generated by immunoSEQ multiplex PCR, the TCRdb table keeps only in-frame clones and is missing some. The sample shows roughly 260,000 clones, around 91% of them seen only once. V was clipped by 4 bases and J by 6 bases; unmatched bases: 7. In germline, CDR1 is SGHVS, CDR2 FQNEAQ. The CDR3 covers 14 residues. The sequence was collected from a young woman in good health and CMV-seronegative. The specimen was PBMCs. V is TRBV7-8 and J is TRBJ2-3; 7 bases are shared with TRBD1. The CDR3 region is CASSSPGQSDTQYF. The DNA for the CDR3 is TGTGCCAGCAGCTCACCGGGACAGTCGGATACGCAGTATTTT.